What follows is one T cell receptor (beta chain) and its context. Antigen: not known. Germline loops: CDR1 LNHDA, CDR2 SQIVND (reference sequence). This CDR3 has 16 amino acids. With V trimmed by 3 bases and J by 3 bases, 7 bases remained unmatched. These data belong to a study of OX40 agonist ivuxolimab in advanced cancers. Study as a whole: Patients with prior anti-PD-1, anti-PD-L1 or anti-CTLA-4 therapy were eligible; roughly 40% had some. Findings and limits, study-wide: Clonal expansion was among the lowest in partial responders at 0.1-3.0 mg/kg, especially CD8+.

The assay was immunoSEQ multiplex PCR, and TCRdb's table has in-frame clones only and misses some. Among roughly 50,000 clones listed, 80% to 90% were seen once. Autoimmune disease history or systemic immunosuppression meant exclusion. The sequencing used CD4+ or CD8+ T cells sorted from blood, collected in a trial of the OX40 agonist ivuxolimab. This chain links TRBV19 with TRBJ1-5; 8 bases are a match to TRBD1. The TCR sequence derives from an adult with an advanced solid tumor such as melanoma, head and neck, liver or kidney cancer. DNA for the CDR3: TGTGCCAGTAGTATCCTCCGACAGGGGAACAATCAGCCCCAGCATTTT. Translating it yields CASSILRQGNNQPQHF.